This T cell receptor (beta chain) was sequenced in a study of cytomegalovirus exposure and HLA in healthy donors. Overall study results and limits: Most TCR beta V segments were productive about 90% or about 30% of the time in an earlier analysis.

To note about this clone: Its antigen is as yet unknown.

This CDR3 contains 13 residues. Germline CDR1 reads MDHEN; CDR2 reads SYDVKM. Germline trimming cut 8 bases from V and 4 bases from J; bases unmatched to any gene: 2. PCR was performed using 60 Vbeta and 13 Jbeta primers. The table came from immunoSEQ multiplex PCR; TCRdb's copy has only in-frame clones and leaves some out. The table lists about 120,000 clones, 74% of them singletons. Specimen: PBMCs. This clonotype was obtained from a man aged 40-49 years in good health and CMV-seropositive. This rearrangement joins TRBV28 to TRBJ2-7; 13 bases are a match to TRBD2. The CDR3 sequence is CASGLAGVYEQYF. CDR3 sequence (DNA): TGTGCCAGCGGACTAGCGGGAGTGTACGAGCAGTACTTC. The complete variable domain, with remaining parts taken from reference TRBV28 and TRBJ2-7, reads DVKVTQSSRYLVKRTGEKVFLECVQDMDHENMFWYRQDPGLGLRLIYFSYDVKMKEKGDIPEGYSVSREKKERFSLILESASTNQTSMYLCASGLAGVYEQYFGPGTRLTVT.